The 16 T cell receptor beta chains below were found in one sample sequenced in a study of neurological immune-mediated disorders. TCRdb re-derived calls from the 5' RACE reads in MiXCR, one entry per CDR3 protein. Of under 45,000 distinct CDR3 sequences listed, around 15% were seen once; the top ten hold roughly 3.5%. Sequenced: CD4+ T cells from blood. Every receptor here comes from a woman aged 60-75 years with HTLV-1-associated myelopathy (HAM/TSP).

This clonotype was counted at least ten times. The V and J genes are TRBV12-3 or TRBV12-4 and TRBJ1-1, with a possible D match to TRBD1 (5 bases). CDR3 length equals 12 residues. Deletions cut 4 bases from V and 6 bases from J, with 9 bases between. The CDR3 DNA sequence: TGTGCCAGCAGTTCCCTGACAGCTGAAGCTTTCTTT. This codes for CASSSLTAEAFF.

The sample holds many counts of this clonotype. The V gene is TRBV12-3 or TRBV12-4, the J gene TRBJ1-1; 8 bases agree with TRBD1. V lost 5 bases to trimming and J lost 4 bases; unmatched junction nucleotides: 9. This CDR3 has 15 amino acids. Written as DNA, the CDR3 is TGTGCCAGCAGTCCGAACGGACAGGGCCCCACTGAAGCTTTCTTT. It codes for CASSPNGQGPTEAFF.

This clonotype was seen ten or more times. The chain uses TRBV9 and TRBJ1-2; 7 positions match TRBD1. The germline V gene has CDR1 SGDLS and CDR2 YYNGEE. The CDR3 contains 14 residues. V shed 3 bases and J 0 bases; nucleotides not matched to a gene: 2. DNA for the CDR3: TGTGCCAGCAGCGGAGGACAGGCTAACTATGGCTACACCTTC. It specifies CASSGGQANYGYTF. The full variable domain, with the rest looked up from reference TRBV9 and TRBJ1-2, is DSGVTQTPKHLITATGQRVTLRCSPRSGDLSVYWYQQSLDQGLQFLIQYYNGEERAKGNILERFSAQQFPDLHSELNLSSLELGDSALYFCASSGGQANYGYTFGSGTRLTVV.

This clonotype has ten or more counts. Mismatch with germline at one junction end may stem from a read error. The rearrangement links TRBV5-1 to TRBJ2-3; D is perhaps TRBD1 (5 bases). The CDR3 extends over 15 amino acids. Germline V CDR1 and CDR2: SGHRS, YFSETQ. The CDR3 protein is CASSFRQSSGDTQYF. Here the CDR3 DNA reads TGCGCCAGCAGCTTCCGACAGAGCAGTGGGGATACGCAATATTTT.

Ten or more counts support this clonotype. This sequence joins TRBV2 and TRBJ1-6, with 8 bases lining up with TRBD1. The germline CDR1 and CDR2 sequences are SNHLY and FYNNEI. The CDR3 sequence is 17 residues long. The V segment lost 5 bases and the J segment 14 bases; nucleotides outside the gene matches: 20. The CDR3 here is CASSFQGLRTGSRSLHF. The CDR3 DNA reads as TGTGCCAGCAGTTTCCAGGGTTTGAGGACAGGGTCAAGATCCCTCCACTTT. Together with reference TRBV2 and TRBJ1-6, the CDR3 gives the full variable domain: EPEVTQTPSHQVTQMGQEVILRCVPISNHLYFYWYRQILGQKVEFLVSFYNNEISEKSEIFDDQFSVERPDGSNFTLKIRSTKLEDSAMYFCASSFQGLRTGSRSLHFGNGTRLTVT.

V and J are TRBV5-1 and TRBJ2-1; D ambiguous. There are 15 residues in the CDR3. V gave up 3 bases and J gave up 8 bases, with 18 bases separating them. Germline V gives CDR1 SGHRS, CDR2 YFSETQ. The CDR3 bases are TGCGCCAGCAGCTCTGTGCTTGGGGTGCAGGATGAGCAGTTCTTC. Amino acids: CASSSVLGVQDEQFF. Full variable domain (remainder filled in from reference TRBV5-1 and TRBJ2-1): KAGVTQTPRYLIKTRGQQVTLSCSPISGHRSVSWYQQTPGQGLQFLFEYFSETQRNKGNFPGRFSGRQFSNSRSEMNVSTLELGDSALYLCASSSVLGVQDEQFFGPGTRLTVL.

This clonotype occurred many times. V and J are TRBV3-1 and TRBJ2-7; 7 bases map to TRBD1. The CDR3 sequence is 14 residues long. The germline V gene encodes CDR1 LGHDT and CDR2 YNNKEL (reference sequence). After removal of 0 bases from V and 7 bases from J, the junction contained 6 bases not matched to a gene. The CDR3 sequence: CASSQDPSGGEQYF. The CDR3, as DNA: TGTGCCAGCAGCCAAGATCCTTCAGGGGGAGAGCAGTACTTC.

The table lists this clonotype with many counts. The chain is built from TRBV5-1 and TRBJ1-1, with TRBD1 identical over 8 bases. The CDR3 is made up of 15 amino acids. Germline CDR1 is SGHRS and CDR2 is YFSETQ. The V gene end was trimmed by 3 bases and the J gene end by 3 bases; junction bases not matched to a gene: 7. The CDR3, as DNA: TGCGCCAGCAGCTCCGAGACAGGGGACGACACTGAAGCTTTCTTT. Translating gives CASSSETGDDTEAFF.

In this sample, this clonotype turned up many times. The chain employs TRBV5-1 and TRBJ2-3; 9 nucleotides line up with TRBD2. The CDR3 consists of 15 residues. Germline CDR1 SGHRS, CDR2 YFSETQ. Unmatched junction bases numbered 9, after V lost 8 bases and J lost 2 bases. The CDR3 DNA reads TGCGCCAGTAACATAGCGGGGGACTTCACAGATACGCAGTATTTT. Its translation: CASNIAGDFTDTQYF.

The chain carries TRBV20-1 and TRBJ2-7, with 7 bases fitting TRBD2. With V trimmed by 5 bases and J by 1 base, 11 bases remained unmatched. CDR3 size: 15 residues. Germline V gene data show CDR1 as DFQATT and CDR2 as SNEGSKA (reference sequence). CDR3 coding DNA: TGCAGTGCTGGGCCTAGCGGACTACCTTCCTACGAGCAGTACTTC. Encoded protein: CSAGPSGLPSYEQYF.

Ten or more counts support this clonotype. The V and J genes are TRBV5-1 and TRBJ1-1, with TRBD1 as a possible D gene (6 bases). Germline V gene data show CDR1 as SGHRS and CDR2 as YFSETQ. The CDR3 sequence is 17 residues long. The V gene lost 0 bases and the J gene lost 6 bases, with 21 bases spanning the gap. The CDR3 protein is CASSLGGQARMRAEAFF. CDR3 nucleotides: TGCGCCAGCAGCTTGGGGGGGCAGGCTCGGATGAGGGCTGAAGCTTTCTTT.

This clonotype was seen at least ten times. J is TRBJ1-4 and V is TRBV7-9; tentatively, D is TRBD1 (6 bases). V lost 3 bases and J lost 7, with 12 bases in between. CDR1 is SEHNR and CDR2 is FQNEAQ in the germline V gene (reference sequence). The CDR3 contains 14 residues. The CDR3 is CASSFRGSVEKLFF. The CDR3 nucleotides are TGTGCCAGCAGCTTCAGGGGTTCCGTTGAAAAACTGTTTTTT.

The CDR3 reads CASSLGTGTETQYF. CDR3 bases: TGTGCCAGCAGTTTAGGGACAGGGACAGAGACCCAGTACTTC. This sequence joins TRBV12-3 or TRBV12-4 and TRBJ2-5, with 8 nucleotides matching TRBD1. Unmatched junction bases numbered 2, after V lost 1 base and J lost 4 bases. The CDR3 sequence is 14 residues long.

This clonotype came up many times. V is TRBV2 and J is TRBJ1-1, with D possibly matching TRBD1 (5 bases). Trimming took 8 bases from V and 3 from J, leaving 10 bases between them. The germline CDR1 and CDR2 sequences are SNHLY and FYNNEI. The CDR3 loop spans 12 amino acids. CDR3 region: CASGARDTEAFF. Written as DNA, the CDR3 is TGTGCCAGCGGGGCCAGGGACACTGAAGCTTTCTTT.

This clonotype was detected ten times or more. The DNA for the CDR3 is TGCGCCAGCTCCGGACAGGGTGTCTCCTACGAGCAGTACTTC. Its protein is CASSGQGVSYEQYF. V gene TRBV5-1 combines with J gene TRBJ2-7; the match to TRBD1 covers 8 bases. Germline V lookup: CDR1 SGHRS, CDR2 YFSETQ. CDR3 length: 14 amino acids. After removal of 7 bases from V and 0 bases from J, the junction contained 6 bases not matched to a gene. The entire variable domain, with the rest obtained from reference TRBV5-1 and TRBJ2-7, is as follows: KAGVTQTPRYLIKTRGQQVTLSCSPISGHRSVSWYQQTPGQGLQFLFEYFSETQRNKGNFPGRFSGRQFSNSRSEMNVSTLELGDSALYLCASSGQGVSYEQYFGPGTRLTVT.

This clonotype was counted ten times or more. DNA for the CDR3: TGTGCCAGCAGTTACTTTCAACACAGGGGCGAAGGCGGCTACACCTTC. Amino acid sequence: CASSYFQHRGEGGYTF. The rearrangement uses TRBV6-5 and TRBJ1-2; TRBD1 matches 7 bases. The V and J ends lost 1 base and 8 bases, in that order; junction bases with no gene match: 13. The CDR3 runs 16 residues. CDR1 MNHEY and CDR2 SVGAGI come from the germline V gene.